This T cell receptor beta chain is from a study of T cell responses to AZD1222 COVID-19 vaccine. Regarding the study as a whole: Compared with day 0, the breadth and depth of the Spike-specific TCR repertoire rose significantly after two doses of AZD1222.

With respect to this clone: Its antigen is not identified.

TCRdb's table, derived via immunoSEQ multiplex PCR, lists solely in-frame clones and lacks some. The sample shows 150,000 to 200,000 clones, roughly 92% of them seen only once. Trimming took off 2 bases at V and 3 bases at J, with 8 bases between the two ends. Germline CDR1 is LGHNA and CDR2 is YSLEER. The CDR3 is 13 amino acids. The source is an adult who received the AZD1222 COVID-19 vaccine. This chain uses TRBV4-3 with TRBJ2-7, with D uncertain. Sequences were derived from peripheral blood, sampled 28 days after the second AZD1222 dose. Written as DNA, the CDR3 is TGCGCCAGCAGCCAACGGCAAGGCTACGAGCAGTACTTC. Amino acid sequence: CASSQRQGYEQYF.